Each of the 23 T cell receptor beta chains below was sequenced from the same sample in a study of blood T cell repertoires in COVID-19. Sequencing was performed with immunoSEQ multiplex PCR; in TCRdb, only in-frame clones are kept and a portion is missing. The sample consists of 70,000 to 100,000 clones, approximately 75% of them appearing once. Sequenced material: peripheral blood. All receptors derive from a woman aged 45-59 years with acute or convalescent COVID-19.

The chain is built from TRBV14 and TRBJ2-5; D is unresolved. The V end lost 0 bases, the J end lost 4 bases, and 9 bases lay between the germline ends. The CDR3 has 14 amino acids. Per the germline V gene, CDR1 is SGHDN and CDR2 is FVKESK. This CDR3 reads CASSQDMGSETQYF. CDR3 nucleotide sequence: TGTGCCAGCAGCCAAGACATGGGCTCAGAGACCCAGTACTTC.

The rearrangement joins TRBV5-1 to TRBJ1-2; 10 nucleotides match TRBD1. The CDR3 has 15 residues. With 4 bases clipped from V and 5 bases from J, the junction kept 8 bases outside the gene matches. CDR1 is SGHRS, CDR2 YFSETQ, per germline. CDR3 coding DNA: TGCGCCAGCAGCCCCTGGGACAGGGGCACGTATGGCTACACCTTC. This gives the protein CASSPWDRGTYGYTF.

The chain combines TRBV28 with TRBJ2-7; D is perhaps TRBD1 (6 bases). V gave up 0 bases and J gave up 1 base, with 13 bases separating them. CDR1 is MDHEN, CDR2 SYDVKM, per germline. This CDR3 spans 16 amino acids. The CDR3 nucleotides are TGTGCCAGCAGTTTATGGGACAGCCGTTCTTCCTACGAGCAGTACTTC. Protein product: CASSLWDSRSSYEQYF.

The V and J genes are TRBV28 and TRBJ1-1, with D perhaps matching TRBD1 (5 bases). Germline V CDR1 and CDR2: MDHEN, SYDVKM. With 2 bases removed from V and 6 bases from J, the gap between germline ends came to 16 bases. CDR3 size: 15 residues. The CDR3 sequence is CASSLGTGVRSEAFF. The CDR3 region has the DNA TGTGCCAGCAGTTTAGGGACGGGGGTTCGATCTGAAGCTTTCTTT. Using reference TRBV28 and TRBJ1-1 for the parts outside the CDR3, the full variable domain is DVKVTQSSRYLVKRTGEKVFLECVQDMDHENMFWYRQDPGLGLRLIYFSYDVKMKEKGDIPEGYSVSREKKERFSLILESASTNQTSMYLCASSLGTGVRSEAFFGQGTRLTVV.

V usage is TRBV24-1 and J usage is TRBJ1-1; D ambiguous. Trimming stripped 2 bases from V and 0 bases from J, with 3 bases between. This CDR3 region has 13 residues. The germline CDR1 and CDR2 sequences are KGHDR and SFDVKD. The CDR3, as DNA: TGTGCCACCAGTGATTACATGAACACTGAAGCTTTCTTT. This encodes CATSDYMNTEAFF.

In this sample, this clone turned up once. The genes are TRBV2 and TRBJ2-4; possibly TRBD1 for D (5 bases). Germline values: CDR1 SNHLY, CDR2 FYNNEI. V was trimmed by 2 bases and J by 2 bases, leaving 13 bases between them. This CDR3 region has 16 residues. Written as DNA, the CDR3 is TGTGCCAGCAGTGAAAGCAGGGTGATTTCCAAAAACATTCAGTACTTC. Translating it yields CASSESRVISKNIQYF. Full variable domain (remainder filled in from reference TRBV2 and TRBJ2-4): EPEVTQTPSHQVTQMGQEVILRCVPISNHLYFYWYRQILGQKVEFLVSFYNNEISEKSEIFDDQFSVERPDGSNFTLKIRSTKLEDSAMYFCASSESRVISKNIQYFGAGTRLSVL.

This clone came up a few times. The chain has TRBV3-1 (or the pseudogene TRBV3-2) and TRBJ1-3; a possible D gene is TRBD1 (5 bases). Germline-derived CDR1 and CDR2 are LGHDT and YNNKEL (reference sequence). V lost 2 bases to trimming and J lost 7 bases, with 6 bases between them. The CDR3 sequence is 12 residues long. CDR3 sequence reads: CASSQRGNTIYF. The CDR3, as DNA: TGTGCCAGCAGCCAACGGGGGAACACCATATATTTT.

This clone has a single count. V usage is TRBV7-8 and J usage is TRBJ2-7; a weak D match, TRBD2 (6 bases). Trimming removed 1 base from V and 7 bases from J, with 11 bases in between. Germline V gives CDR1 SGHVS, CDR2 FQNEAQ. This CDR3 spans 13 amino acids. CDR3 sequence (DNA): TGTGCCAGCAGCTTAGATGGAGGGTGGGAGCAGTACTTC. Translating it yields CASSLDGGWEQYF. The entire variable domain, with the rest obtained from reference TRBV7-8 and TRBJ2-7, is as follows: GAGVSQSPRYKVAKRGQDVALRCDPISGHVSLFWYQQALGQGPEFLTYFQNEAQLDKSGLPSDRFFAERPEGSVSTLKIQRTQQEDSAVYLCASSLDGGWEQYFGPGTRLTVT.

The rearrangement links TRBV3-1 (or the pseudogene TRBV3-2) to TRBJ1-6, with TRBD1 matching 9 bases. Germline V gives CDR1 LGHDT, CDR2 YNNKEL (reference sequence). V dropped 4 bases and J dropped 10; count of bases not matched to a gene: 8. The CDR3 sequence is 15 residues long. The CDR3 region is CASSPTGGRGSPLHF. The CDR3 DNA is TGTGCCAGCAGCCCGACAGGGGGACGAGGATCACCCCTCCACTTT.

The chain employs TRBV15 and TRBJ2-3, with D possibly TRBD2 on 6 matching bases. Germline values: CDR1 LNHNV, CDR2 YYDKDF (reference sequence). V was trimmed by 1 base and J by 3 bases, leaving 14 bases between them. The CDR3 runs to 16 residues. The CDR3 spells CATSRGGSAGTDTQYF. CDR3 nucleotide sequence: TGTGCCACCAGCAGAGGGGGCTCCGCGGGGACAGATACGCAGTATTTT.

V usage is TRBV4-1 and J usage is TRBJ2-1, with a possible D match to TRBD1 (6 bases). From germline, CDR1 is MGHRA and CDR2 YSYEKL. The CDR3 has 14 residues. The germline V and J ends were trimmed by 0 bases and 6 bases, with 9 bases remaining between them. The CDR3 bases are TGCGCCAGCAGCCAAGATGGGGGCGGCAATGAGCAGTTCTTC. It encodes CASSQDGGGNEQFF.

The chain combines TRBV18 with TRBJ2-5; TRBD1 agrees at 9 bases. In germline, CDR1 is KGHSH, CDR2 LQKENI. The CDR3 loop spans 14 amino acids. V dropped 3 bases and J dropped 4; count of bases not matched to a gene: 3. CDR3 amino acids: CASSPPGQGETQYF. CDR3 DNA: TGTGCCAGCTCACCTCCGGGACAGGGAGAGACCCAGTACTTC.

The chain combines TRBV9 with TRBJ2-6, with TRBD1 matching over 8 bases. The ends lost 3 bases at V and 0 bases at J; junction bases unmatched: 5. This CDR3 comprises 17 residues. Germline V gene data show CDR1 as SGDLS and CDR2 as YYNGEE. The CDR3 here is CASSAQGEISGANVLTF. The DNA for the CDR3 is TGTGCCAGCAGCGCACAGGGGGAGATCTCTGGGGCCAACGTCCTGACTTTC. Based on the CDR3 plus reference TRBV9 and TRBJ2-6, the full variable domain is DSGVTQTPKHLITATGQRVTLRCSPRSGDLSVYWYQQSLDQGLQFLIQYYNGEERAKGNILERFSAQQFPDLHSELNLSSLELGDSALYFCASSAQGEISGANVLTFGAGSRLTVL.

The gene calls are TRBV28 and TRBJ2-7; D not resolved. V lost 5 bases to trimming and J lost 1 base, with 12 bases between them. Per germline, CDR1 MDHEN and CDR2 SYDVKM. CDR3 length equals 14 residues. The CDR3 is CASSRPPGSYEQYF. In DNA form, the CDR3 reads TGTGCCAGCAGTCGACCACCGGGTTCCTACGAGCAGTACTTC.

The count of this clone is one. V is TRBV7-8 and J is TRBJ1-6, with D possibly TRBD1 on 5 matching bases. CDR1 and CDR2 from the germline V gene are SGHVS and FQNEAQ. Trimming removed 1 base at V and 9 bases at J, with 13 bases between. This CDR3 comprises 15 residues. CDR3 sequence (DNA): TGTGCCAGCAGCTTAGACGTCGGGGGAGGTTCACCCCTCCACTTT. As protein: CASSLDVGGGSPLHF.

The chain has TRBV29-1 and TRBJ1-2; 7 nucleotides line up with TRBD1. CDR3 length: 12 residues. V lost 4 bases and J lost 5; bases outside the gene matches: 4. Germline loops: CDR1 SQVTM, CDR2 ANQGSEA. This CDR3 reads CSVGGTEYGYTF. CDR3 DNA: TGCAGCGTTGGAGGGACAGAGTATGGCTACACCTTC.

The chain combines TRBV28 with TRBJ2-2; D perhaps matches TRBD2 (7 bases). The CDR3 is 15 amino acids. V lost 2 bases to trimming and J lost 4 bases, with 11 bases between them. The germline V gene has CDR1 MDHEN and CDR2 SYDVKM. The CDR3 DNA reads as TGTGCCAGCAGTTTAGGGGGAGGGGGCACCGGGGAGCTGTTTTTT. Residues: CASSLGGGGTGELFF. Looking up the rest from reference TRBV28 and TRBJ2-2 gives the full variable domain: DVKVTQSSRYLVKRTGEKVFLECVQDMDHENMFWYRQDPGLGLRLIYFSYDVKMKEKGDIPEGYSVSREKKERFSLILESASTNQTSMYLCASSLGGGGTGELFFGEGSRLTVL.

J is TRBJ1-5 and V is TRBV2; 12 bases match TRBD1. The germline CDR1 and CDR2 sequences are SNHLY and FYNNEI. J was trimmed by 6 bases and V by 5 bases; bases with no gene match: 5. CDR3 length: 15 residues. The CDR3 loop reads CASSSGTGGGQPQHF. CDR3 bases: TGTGCCAGCAGTTCCGGGACAGGGGGCGGTCAGCCCCAGCATTTT.

The chain employs TRBV18 and TRBJ1-5, with TRBD1 matching over 8 bases. The CDR3 runs 16 residues. In germline, CDR1 is KGHSH, CDR2 LQKENI. Trimming removed 6 bases from V and 0 bases from J; junction bases left unmatched: 7. CDR3 nucleotides: TGTGCCAGCTCGTCGGGGACAGGCAATAGCAATCAGCCCCAGCATTTT. Its translation: CASSSGTGNSNQPQHF.

CDR3 region: CASSQISQGANEKLFF. The CDR3 DNA is TGTGCCAGCAGTCAAATATCACAGGGGGCTAATGAAAAACTGTTTTTT. This chain links TRBV28 with TRBJ1-4, with 8 bases aligning to TRBD1. The CDR3 consists of 16 residues. J gave up 3 bases and V 5 bases, and 8 bases lay outside the gene matches. Germline-derived CDR1 and CDR2 are MDHEN and SYDVKM.

The chain has TRBV28 and TRBJ2-5, with D uncertain. Germline V gene sequence: CDR1 MDHEN, CDR2 SYDVKM. The CDR3 has 11 amino acids. V was clipped by 5 bases and J by 7 bases, with 8 bases between them. CDR3 region: CASSLPGTQYF. In DNA, the CDR3 is TGTGCCAGCAGTCTACCTGGGACCCAGTACTTC.

This clone was detected only once. The chain couples TRBV6-1 to TRBJ1-5; D gene ambiguous. The CDR3 spans 14 residues. V gave up 0 bases and J gave up 8 bases, with 11 bases separating them. Germline CDR1 reads MNHNS; CDR2 reads SASEGT. CDR3 amino acids: CASSEAENWEPQHF. The CDR3 coding sequence is TGTGCCAGCAGTGAAGCGGAGAATTGGGAGCCCCAGCATTTT.

The chain joins TRBV5-4 to TRBJ1-6; TRBD1 might be the D (5 bases). This CDR3 is 14 amino acids long. Trimming left V 0 bases short and J 7 bases short, with 8 bases between. CDR1 SGHNT and CDR2 YYREEE come from the germline V gene (reference sequence). In DNA form, the CDR3 reads TGTGCCAGCAGCTTGGGTGACAGAAATTCACCCCTCCACTTT. Amino acid sequence: CASSLGDRNSPLHF.